These 9 T cell receptor beta chains share one sample of origin, sequenced in a study of cytotoxic CD8 clonotypes in ibrutinib-treated CLL. TCRdb keeps only in-frame clones here, not all; method: immunoSEQ multiplex PCR. The sample holds over 250,000 clones; roughly three quarters are singletons and the top ten take about 5.3%. Sequences were derived from PBMCs, sampled at disease progression, from a patient treated with ibrutinib. These receptors were obtained from a human donor with chronic lymphocytic leukemia.

This chain connects TRBV4-1 to TRBJ2-7, with no clear D. The V and J ends lost 0 bases and 3 bases respectively, with 9 bases between them. The CDR3 is made up of 14 amino acids. Germline lookup yields CDR1 MGHRA and CDR2 YSYEKL. CDR3 in DNA: TGCGCCAGCAGCCAAGACCCGGGCCACTACGAGCAGTACTTC. Its protein product is CASSQDPGHYEQYF.

V and J are TRBV5-1 and TRBJ1-1; no definite D call. Deletions cut 4 bases from V and 3 bases from J, with 10 bases between. The CDR3 is 13 amino acids. The germline V gene has CDR1 SGHRS and CDR2 YFSETQ. CDR3 sequence reads: CASSPGVDTEAFF. CDR3 DNA: TGCGCCAGCAGCCCGGGTGTAGACACTGAAGCTTTCTTT. Full variable domain (remainder filled in from reference TRBV5-1 and TRBJ1-1): KAGVTQTPRYLIKTRGQQVTLSCSPISGHRSVSWYQQTPGQGLQFLFEYFSETQRNKGNFPGRFSGRQFSNSRSEMNVSTLELGDSALYLCASSPGVDTEAFFGQGTRLTVV.

This clone appeared a few times. This rearrangement joins TRBV2 to TRBJ1-4, with TRBD1 as a possible D gene (5 bases). This CDR3 spans 14 amino acids. V was trimmed by 4 bases and J by 5 bases, leaving 11 bases between them. Germline assignment: CDR1 SNHLY and CDR2 FYNNEI. CDR3 in DNA: TGTGCCAGCAGTGTTGGGACCGCAAATGAAAAACTGTTTTTT. Amino acid sequence: CASSVGTANEKLFF.

This clone came up a few times. The chain is built from TRBV9 and TRBJ1-2, with D perhaps TRBD1 (6 bases). Per germline, CDR1 SGDLS and CDR2 YYNGEE. Trimming pared 0 bases from V and 8 bases from J, leaving 17 bases between. The CDR3 has 15 amino acids. CDR3 nucleotide sequence: TGTGCCAGCAGCGTAGGTGGCGGGGGCTCCTGGGGCTACACCTTC. This sequence encodes CASSVGGGGSWGYTF.

The genes are TRBV13 and TRBJ2-1; D might be TRBD2 (6 bases). The CDR3 consists of 14 residues. Between the trimmed V and J ends, which lost 5 bases and 8 bases, there was a span of 16 bases. The germline gives CDR1 PRHDT, CDR2 FYEKMQ (reference sequence). CDR3 sequence: CASSERAGRHEQFF. As DNA, the CDR3 is TGTGCCAGCAGCGAGAGGGCGGGGCGGCATGAGCAGTTCTTC.

This clone was observed a single time. The V gene is TRBV7-2, the J gene TRBJ2-5, with D possibly being TRBD1 (6 bases). The CDR3 consists of 13 residues. Germline CDR1 reads SGHTA; CDR2 reads FQGNSA. Trimming removed 4 bases from V and 2 bases from J, with 8 bases in between. In DNA form, the CDR3 reads TGTGCCAGCAGCTGGACAGTACAAGAGACCCAGTACTTC. Translating gives CASSWTVQETQYF.

CDR3 residues: CASSPPSRRLHF. In DNA form, the CDR3 reads TGTGCCAGCAGCCCTCCGTCCCGAAGGCTCCACTTT. The chain has TRBV7-2 and TRBJ1-6; D remains unclear. V dropped 5 bases and J dropped 16 bases, with 15 bases sitting between them. The length of the CDR3 is 12 residues. CDR1 SGHTA and CDR2 FQGNSA come from the germline V gene.

This chain's CDR3 is CASSSSGQGTGIQYF. The CDR3 nucleotides are TGTGCCAGCAGCTCCTCGGGACAGGGAACGGGCATTCAGTACTTC. The J gene is TRBJ2-4, the V gene TRBV11-2; 9 bases map to TRBD1. The CDR3 sequence is 15 residues long. The germline CDR1 and CDR2 sequences are SGHAT and FQNNGV. V shed 4 bases and J 9 bases; nucleotides not matched to a gene: 10.

The V and J genes are TRBV6-5 and TRBJ1-2, with a tentative D call TRBD1 (5 bases). This CDR3 has 14 amino acids. V was trimmed by 2 bases and J by 4 bases, leaving 11 bases between them. The germline V gene encodes CDR1 MNHEY and CDR2 SVGAGI. CDR3 loop: CASSYGGFGYGYTF. In DNA, the CDR3 is TGTGCCAGCAGTTACGGGGGGTTCGGCTATGGCTACACCTTC.